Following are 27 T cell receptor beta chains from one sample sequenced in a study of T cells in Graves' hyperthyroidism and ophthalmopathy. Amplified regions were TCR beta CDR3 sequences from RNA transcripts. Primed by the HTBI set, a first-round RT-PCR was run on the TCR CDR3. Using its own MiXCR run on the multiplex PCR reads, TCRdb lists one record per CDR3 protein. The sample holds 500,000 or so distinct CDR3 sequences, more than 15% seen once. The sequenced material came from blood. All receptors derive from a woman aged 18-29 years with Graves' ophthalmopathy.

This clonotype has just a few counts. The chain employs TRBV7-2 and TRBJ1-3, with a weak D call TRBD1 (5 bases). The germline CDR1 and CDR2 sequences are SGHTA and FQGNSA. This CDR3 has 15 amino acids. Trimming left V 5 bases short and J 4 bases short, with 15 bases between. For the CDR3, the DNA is TGTGCCAGCAGCAGCGGGGCTCCGCCCGGAAACACCATATATTTT. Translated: CASSSGAPPGNTIYF. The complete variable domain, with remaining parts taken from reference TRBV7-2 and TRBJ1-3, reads GAGVSQSPSNKVTEKGKDVELRCDPISGHTALYWYRQSLGQGLEFLIYFQGNSAPDKSGLPSDRFSAERTGGSVSTLTIQRTQQEDSAVYLCASSSGAPPGNTIYFGEGSWLTVV.

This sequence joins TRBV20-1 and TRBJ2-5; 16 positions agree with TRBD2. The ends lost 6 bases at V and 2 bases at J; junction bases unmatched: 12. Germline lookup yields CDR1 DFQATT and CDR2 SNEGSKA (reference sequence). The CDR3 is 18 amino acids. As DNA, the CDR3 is TGCAGTGCGCTGGAGGGGACTAGCGGGAGGGCGGATCAAGAGACCCAGTACTTC. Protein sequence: CSALEGTSGRADQETQYF.

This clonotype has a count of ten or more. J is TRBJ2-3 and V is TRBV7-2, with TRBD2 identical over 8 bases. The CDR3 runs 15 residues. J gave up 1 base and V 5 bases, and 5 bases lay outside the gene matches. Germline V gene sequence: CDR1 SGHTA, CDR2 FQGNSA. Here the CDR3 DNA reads TGTGCCAGCAGCCCGGGGGGGCACCGCACAGATACGCAGTATTTT. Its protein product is CASSPGGHRTDTQYF.

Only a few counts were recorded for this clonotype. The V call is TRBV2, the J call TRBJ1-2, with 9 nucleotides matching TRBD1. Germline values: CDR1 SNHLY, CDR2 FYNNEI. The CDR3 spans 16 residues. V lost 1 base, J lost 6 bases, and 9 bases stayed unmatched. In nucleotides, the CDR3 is TGTGCCAGCAGTGAAGGGATTGGTGGGACAGGGAATGGCTACACCTTC. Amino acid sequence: CASSEGIGGTGNGYTF.

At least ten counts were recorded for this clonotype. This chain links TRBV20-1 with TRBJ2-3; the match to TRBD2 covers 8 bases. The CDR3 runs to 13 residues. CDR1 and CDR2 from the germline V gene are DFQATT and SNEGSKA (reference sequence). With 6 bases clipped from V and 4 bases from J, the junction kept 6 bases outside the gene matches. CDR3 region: CSATGTRADTQYF. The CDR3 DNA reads TGCAGTGCCACCGGGACTAGAGCAGATACGCAGTATTTT.

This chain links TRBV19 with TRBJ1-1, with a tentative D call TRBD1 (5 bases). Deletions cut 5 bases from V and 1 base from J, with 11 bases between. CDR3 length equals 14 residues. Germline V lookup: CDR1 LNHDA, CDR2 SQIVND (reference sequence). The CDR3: CASSGDWANTEAFF. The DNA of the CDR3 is TGTGCCAGTAGTGGGGACTGGGCGAACACTGAAGCTTTCTTT. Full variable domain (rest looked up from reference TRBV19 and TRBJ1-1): DGGITQSPKYLFRKEGQNVTLSCEQNLNHDAMYWYRQDPGQGLRLIYYSQIVNDFQKGDIAEGYSVSREKKESFPLTVTSAQKNPTAFYLCASSGDWANTEAFFGQGTRLTVV.

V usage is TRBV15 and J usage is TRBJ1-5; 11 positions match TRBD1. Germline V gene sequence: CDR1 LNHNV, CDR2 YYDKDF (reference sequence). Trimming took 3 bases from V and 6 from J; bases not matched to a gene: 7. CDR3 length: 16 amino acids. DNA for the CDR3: TGTGCCACCAGCAGCTTCGGGACAGGGGGGGGTCAGCCCCAGCATTTT. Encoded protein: CATSSFGTGGGQPQHF.

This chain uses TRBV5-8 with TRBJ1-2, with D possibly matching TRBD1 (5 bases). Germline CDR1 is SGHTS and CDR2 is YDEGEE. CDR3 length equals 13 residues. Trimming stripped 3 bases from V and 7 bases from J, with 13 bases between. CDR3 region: CASSSRGVPGYTF. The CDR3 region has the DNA TGTGCCAGCAGCTCGCGGGGGGTCCCTGGCTACACCTTC.

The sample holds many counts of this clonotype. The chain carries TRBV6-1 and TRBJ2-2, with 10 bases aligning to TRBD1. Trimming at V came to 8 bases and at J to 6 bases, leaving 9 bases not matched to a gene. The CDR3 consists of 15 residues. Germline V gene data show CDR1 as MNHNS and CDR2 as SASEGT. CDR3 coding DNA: TGTGCCAGCTGGGACAGGGGTTCCCCCGCCGGGGAGCTGTTTTTT. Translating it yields CASWDRGSPAGELFF.

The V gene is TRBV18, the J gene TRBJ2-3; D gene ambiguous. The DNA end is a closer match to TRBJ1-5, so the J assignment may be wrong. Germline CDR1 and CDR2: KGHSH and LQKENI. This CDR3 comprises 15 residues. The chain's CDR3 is CASSPAGDSTDTQHF. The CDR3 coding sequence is TGTGCCAGCTCACCGGCCGGTGATTCCACAGATACGCAGCATTTT.

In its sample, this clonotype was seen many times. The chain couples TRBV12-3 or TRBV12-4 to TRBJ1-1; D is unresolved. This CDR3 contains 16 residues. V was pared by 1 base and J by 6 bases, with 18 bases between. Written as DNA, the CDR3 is TGTGCCAGCAGTTTAGGTGGATGGCTGAGTGAACCTGAAGCTTTCTTT. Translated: CASSLGGWLSEPEAFF.

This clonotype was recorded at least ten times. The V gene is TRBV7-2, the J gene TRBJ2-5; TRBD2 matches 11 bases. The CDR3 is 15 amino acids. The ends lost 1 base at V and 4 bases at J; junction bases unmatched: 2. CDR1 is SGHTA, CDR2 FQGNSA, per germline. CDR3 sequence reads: CASSLGLAGLETQYF. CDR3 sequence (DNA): TGTGCCAGCAGCTTAGGACTAGCGGGGTTAGAGACCCAGTACTTC.

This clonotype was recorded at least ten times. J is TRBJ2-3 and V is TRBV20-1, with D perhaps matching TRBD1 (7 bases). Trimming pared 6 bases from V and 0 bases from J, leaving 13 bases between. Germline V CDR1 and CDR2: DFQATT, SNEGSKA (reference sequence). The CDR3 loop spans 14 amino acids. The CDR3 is CSARGQTSTDTQYF. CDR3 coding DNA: TGCAGTGCGCGGGGACAGACTAGCACAGATACGCAGTATTTT.

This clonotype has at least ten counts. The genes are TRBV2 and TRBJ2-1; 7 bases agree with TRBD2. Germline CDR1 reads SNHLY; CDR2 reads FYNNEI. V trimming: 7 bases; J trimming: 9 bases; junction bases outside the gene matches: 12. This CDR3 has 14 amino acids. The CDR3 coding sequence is TGTGCCAGCAAGGAAACGGGAGGCTTGGGTGAGCAGTTCTTC. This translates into CASKETGGLGEQFF.

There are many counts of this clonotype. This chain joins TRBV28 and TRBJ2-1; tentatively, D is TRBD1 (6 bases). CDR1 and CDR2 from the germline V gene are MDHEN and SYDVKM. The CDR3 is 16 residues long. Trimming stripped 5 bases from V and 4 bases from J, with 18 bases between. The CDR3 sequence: CASSPGDRDTYNEQFF. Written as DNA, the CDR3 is TGTGCCAGCAGTCCAGGGGACCGGGACACTTACAATGAGCAGTTCTTC.

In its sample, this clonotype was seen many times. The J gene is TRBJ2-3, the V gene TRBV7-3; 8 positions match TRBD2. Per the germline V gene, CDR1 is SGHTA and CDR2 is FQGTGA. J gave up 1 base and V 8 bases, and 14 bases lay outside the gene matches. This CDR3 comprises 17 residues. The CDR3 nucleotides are TGTGCCAGCTGCCCGGGGGGGAGCGGCTCTTGCACAGATACGCAGTATTTT. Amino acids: CASCPGGSGSCTDTQYF.

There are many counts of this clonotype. The CDR3 bases are TGTGCCAGCAGTGAAGGACAGGGACACACAGATACGCAGTATTTT. Protein sequence: CASSEGQGHTDTQYF. This chain connects TRBV6-4 to TRBJ2-3; 8 nucleotides line up with TRBD1. The CDR3 runs to 15 residues. The J segment lost 2 bases and the V segment lost 3 bases, leaving 4 bases of the junction unmatched. Germline CDR1 reads MRHNA; CDR2 reads SNTAGT.

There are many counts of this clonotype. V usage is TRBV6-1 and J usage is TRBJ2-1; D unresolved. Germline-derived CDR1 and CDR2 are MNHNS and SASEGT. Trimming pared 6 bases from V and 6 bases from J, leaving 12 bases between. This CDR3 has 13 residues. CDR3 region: CASSWVIINEQFF. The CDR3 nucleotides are TGTGCCAGCAGCTGGGTCATAATCAATGAGCAGTTCTTC.

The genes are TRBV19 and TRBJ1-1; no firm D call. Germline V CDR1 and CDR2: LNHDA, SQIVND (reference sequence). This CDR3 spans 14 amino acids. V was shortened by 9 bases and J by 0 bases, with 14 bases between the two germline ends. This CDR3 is CAREQFLMNTEAFF. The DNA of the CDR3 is TGTGCCAGAGAACAGTTCCTGATGAACACTGAAGCTTTCTTT. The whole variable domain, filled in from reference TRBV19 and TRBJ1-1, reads DGGITQSPKYLFRKEGQNVTLSCEQNLNHDAMYWYRQDPGQGLRLIYYSQIVNDFQKGDIAEGYSVSREKKESFPLTVTSAQKNPTAFYLCAREQFLMNTEAFFGQGTRLTVV.

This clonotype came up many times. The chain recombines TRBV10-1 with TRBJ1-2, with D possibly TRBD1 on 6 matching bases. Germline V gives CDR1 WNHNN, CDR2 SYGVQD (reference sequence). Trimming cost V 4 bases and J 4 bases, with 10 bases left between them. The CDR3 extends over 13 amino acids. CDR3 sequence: CASSVPGAYGYTF. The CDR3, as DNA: TGCGCCAGCAGTGTCCCGGGGGCCTATGGCTACACCTTC.

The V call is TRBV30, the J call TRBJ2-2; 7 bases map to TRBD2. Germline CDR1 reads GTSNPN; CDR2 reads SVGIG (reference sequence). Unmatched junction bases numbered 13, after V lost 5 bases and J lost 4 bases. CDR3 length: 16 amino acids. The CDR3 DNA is TGTGCCTGGGCGCCTCGAGAGACTAGCCCCACCGGGGAGCTGTTTTTT. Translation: CAWAPRETSPTGELFF.

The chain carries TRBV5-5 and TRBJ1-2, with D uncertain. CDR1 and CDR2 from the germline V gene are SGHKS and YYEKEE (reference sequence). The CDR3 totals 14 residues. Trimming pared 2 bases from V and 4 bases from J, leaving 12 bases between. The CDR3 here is CASSFALGSYGYTF. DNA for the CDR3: TGTGCCAGCAGCTTTGCCTTGGGCAGCTATGGCTACACCTTC.

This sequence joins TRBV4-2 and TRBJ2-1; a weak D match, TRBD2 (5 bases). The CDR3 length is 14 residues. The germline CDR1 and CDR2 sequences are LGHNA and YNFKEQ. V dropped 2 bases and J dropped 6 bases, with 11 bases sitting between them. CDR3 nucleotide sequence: TGTGCCAGCAGCCAACGGCGGGTCTTCAATGAGCAGTTCTTC. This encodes CASSQRRVFNEQFF.

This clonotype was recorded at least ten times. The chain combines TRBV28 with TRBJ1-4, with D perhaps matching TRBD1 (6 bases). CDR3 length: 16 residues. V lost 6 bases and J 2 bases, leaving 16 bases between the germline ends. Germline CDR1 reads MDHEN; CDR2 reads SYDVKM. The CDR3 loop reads CASSKPYRATNEKLFF. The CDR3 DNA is TGTGCCAGCAGCAAACCATACAGGGCTACTAATGAAAAACTGTTTTTT.

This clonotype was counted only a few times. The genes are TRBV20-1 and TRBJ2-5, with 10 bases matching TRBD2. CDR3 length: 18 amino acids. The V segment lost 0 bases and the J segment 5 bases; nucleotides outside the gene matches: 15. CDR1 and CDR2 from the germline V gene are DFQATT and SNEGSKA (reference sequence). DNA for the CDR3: TGCAGTGCTAGAGAACTCCTAGCGGGAGTGATAATCCGCGAGACCCAGTACTTC. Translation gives CSARELLAGVIIRETQYF.

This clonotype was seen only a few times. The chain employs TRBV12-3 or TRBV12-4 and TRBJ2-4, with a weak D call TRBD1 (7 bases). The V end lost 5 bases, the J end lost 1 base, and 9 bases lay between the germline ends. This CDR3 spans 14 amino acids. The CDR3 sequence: CASSAGQAKNIQYF. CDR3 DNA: TGTGCCAGCAGTGCGGGACAGGCCAAAAACATTCAGTACTTC.

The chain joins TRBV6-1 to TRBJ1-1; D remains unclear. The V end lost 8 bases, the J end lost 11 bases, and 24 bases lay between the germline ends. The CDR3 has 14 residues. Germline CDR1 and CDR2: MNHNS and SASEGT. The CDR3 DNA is TGTGCCAGCGTCGGAGCTGGGTGGGCAAATGGGGCTTTCTTT. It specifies CASVGAGWANGAFF.